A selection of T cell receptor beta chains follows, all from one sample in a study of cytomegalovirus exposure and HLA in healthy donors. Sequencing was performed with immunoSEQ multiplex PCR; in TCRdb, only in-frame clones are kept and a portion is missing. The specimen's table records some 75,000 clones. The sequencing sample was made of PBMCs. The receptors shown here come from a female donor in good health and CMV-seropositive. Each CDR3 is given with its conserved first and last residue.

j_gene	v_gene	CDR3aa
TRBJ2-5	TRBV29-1	CSVEWGLGETQYF
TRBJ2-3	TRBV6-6	CASSYSGAWSTDTQYF
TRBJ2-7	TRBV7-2	CASSLISGTDYEQYF
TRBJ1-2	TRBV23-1	CASTRTGKDGYTF
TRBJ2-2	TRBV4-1	CASSPTGVVTGELFF
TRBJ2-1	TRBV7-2	CASSLPGLVSEQFF
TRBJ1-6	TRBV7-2	CASSTTGSSPLHF
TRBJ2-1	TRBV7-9	CASRRRPGSYNEQFF
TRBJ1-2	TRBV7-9	CASSSDRAYGYTF
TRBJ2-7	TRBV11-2	CASSLERGSSYEQYF
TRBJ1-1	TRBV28	CASSLGRVEAFF
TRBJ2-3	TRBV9	CASSVGAGGPTDTQYF
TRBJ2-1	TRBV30	CAWRVAGSSYNEQFF
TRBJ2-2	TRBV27	CASSFRLAGGTGELFF
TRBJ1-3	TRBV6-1	CASSEKRTGGHTIYF
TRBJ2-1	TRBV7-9	CASSFSGSQFF
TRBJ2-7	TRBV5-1	CASSFGDTGEQYF
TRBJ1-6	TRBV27	CASSFRGSPLHF
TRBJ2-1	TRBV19	CASRRAAHYNEQFF
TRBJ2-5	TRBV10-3	CAISRTAAQETQYF
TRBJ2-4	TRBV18	CASSPLDRVDKNIQYF
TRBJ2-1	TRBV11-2	CASSYERGGHNEQFF
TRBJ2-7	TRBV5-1	CASSTGTSGIFYEQYF
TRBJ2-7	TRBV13	CASSLAGGRYEQYF
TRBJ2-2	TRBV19	CASSLAGGTGELFF
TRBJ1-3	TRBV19	CASTYEGSGNTIYF
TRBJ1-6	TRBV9	CASSVGQAAGALHF
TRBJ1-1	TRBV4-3	CASSPTTGLDTEAFF
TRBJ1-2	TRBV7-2	CASSSGQASNYGYTF
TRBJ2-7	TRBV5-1	CASSLDSGSNFPQYF
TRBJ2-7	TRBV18	CASSAKLAGDAYEQYF
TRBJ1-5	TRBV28	CASTPSRAQPQHF
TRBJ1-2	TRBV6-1	CASSDVAGVPNYGYTF
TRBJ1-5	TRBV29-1	CSVGGLGNQPQHF
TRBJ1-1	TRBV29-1	CSDRVNTEAFF
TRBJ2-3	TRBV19	CASSSDRGADTQYF
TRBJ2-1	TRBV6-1	CASSEALFQQFF
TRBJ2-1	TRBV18	CASSPPLRGQQFF
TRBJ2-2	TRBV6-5	CASSTYTGELFF
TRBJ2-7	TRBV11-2	CASSYSAEGSYEQYF
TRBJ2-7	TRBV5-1	CASSLWRGSSYEQYF
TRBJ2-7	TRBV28	CASSRSGLAPSYEQYF
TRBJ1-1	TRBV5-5	CASSSTGGGIEAFF
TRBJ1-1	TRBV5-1	CASSLDDSRMAFF
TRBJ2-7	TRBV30	CAWSIGVGEQYF
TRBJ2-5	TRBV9	CASSTRTGTSPVQETQYF
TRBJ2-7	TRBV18	CASSPVGRVHEQYF
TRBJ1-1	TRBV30	CAWSLGPSRARNTEAFF
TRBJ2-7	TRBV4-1	CASSQGAGWDEQYF
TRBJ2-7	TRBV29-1	CSVEVGGPYEQYF
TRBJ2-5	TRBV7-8	CASSYHYQETQYF
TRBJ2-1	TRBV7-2	CASSLGLAGGREQFF
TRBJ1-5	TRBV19	CASSTGYQPQHF